This T cell receptor (beta chain) was captured by sequencing in a study of glioma-infiltrating T cells. Study-wide points: Gliomas, especially low-grade, showed above-expected tissue-blood divergence; non-neoplastic patients showed below. Very few CDR3 sequences were shared between tissue and blood.

In germline, CDR1 is SGHTA, CDR2 FQGNSA. The CDR3 spans 14 residues. Trimming shortened V by 4 bases and J by 4 bases, and 13 bases separated the two germline ends. As concerns this clonotype: Antigen unknown.

TCR alpha and beta CDR3 regions were amplified from RNA using iRepertoire nested multiplex PCR. A single record per CDR3 protein comes from TCRdb applying MiXCR to the multiplex PCR reads. The data hold 84,000 or so distinct CDR3 sequences, with about 23% observed a single time. The chain employs TRBV7-2 and TRBJ1-2; weak D call: TRBD1 (5 bases). The clonotype was recovered from a human donor with low-grade glioma or glioblastoma, undergoing nonglioma brain surgery, or in good health (not recorded which). The sample was glioma tissue, nonneoplastic brain tissue, or PBMCs (not recorded which). The CDR3 here is CASSSSDRLYGYTF. As DNA, the CDR3 is TGTGCCAGCAGCTCCAGTGACAGACTCTATGGCTACACCTTC. The full variable domain, with the rest looked up from reference TRBV7-2 and TRBJ1-2, is GAGVSQSPSNKVTEKGKDVELRCDPISGHTALYWYRQSLGQGLEFLIYFQGNSAPDKSGLPSDRFSAERTGGSVSTLTIQRTQQEDSAVYLCASSSSDRLYGYTFGSGTRLTVV.